The 25 T cell receptor beta chains reported below all come from one sample, sequenced in a study of blood T cell repertoires in COVID-19. Clones were sequenced by immunoSEQ multiplex PCR, and TCRdb holds only the in-frame ones, with some missing. In the table there are about 100,000 clones, about 85% of which are singletons. The sample was peripheral blood. The receptors originated from a man over 45 with active or convalescent COVID-19.

V usage is TRBV4-1 and J usage is TRBJ1-5; 7 bases are a match to TRBD1. The CDR3 contains 15 residues. The trim removed 3 bases at V and 10 bases at J, leaving 12 bases unmatched. Germline-derived CDR1 and CDR2 are MGHRA and YSYEKL. The chain's CDR3 is CASSQAGQPFDPQHF. The CDR3 bases are TGCGCCAGCAGCCAGGCGGGACAGCCGTTTGACCCCCAGCATTTT.

This chain links TRBV5-8 with TRBJ2-7, with 8 bases fitting TRBD1. There are 14 residues in the CDR3. V shed 2 bases and J 6 bases; nucleotides not matched to a gene: 7. Germline CDR1 is SGHTS and CDR2 is YDEGEE. The CDR3 nucleotides are TGTGCCAGCAGCTTAAGACAGGGGAGTGGCGAGCAGTACTTC. This translates into CASSLRQGSGEQYF.

This chain joins TRBV7-2 and TRBJ2-3, with D tentatively TRBD1 (6 bases). This CDR3 is built from 15 residues. Trimming pared 6 bases from V and 2 bases from J, leaving 15 bases between. Germline V gene lookup returns CDR1 SGHTA and CDR2 FQGNSA. The DNA for the CDR3 is TGTGCCAGCAGTTCAGGACAGCTCTACACAGATACGCAGTATTTT. This encodes CASSSGQLYTDTQYF.

This chain joins TRBV6-1 and TRBJ1-2; 8 bases map to TRBD1. With V trimmed by 1 base and J by 10 bases, 11 bases remained unmatched. Germline values: CDR1 MNHNS, CDR2 SASEGT. The CDR3 runs to 15 residues. Here the CDR3 DNA reads TGTGCCAGCAGTGAAGAGTGGGGCAGGGGGCATGACTACACCTTC. Amino acid sequence: CASSEEWGRGHDYTF.

V usage is TRBV6-6 and J usage is TRBJ1-1; D ambiguous. The CDR3 spans 10 residues. Trimming left V 11 bases short and J 6 bases short, with 10 bases between. Germline CDR1 is MNHNY and CDR2 is SVGAGI (reference sequence). CDR3 sequence: CASAGAEAFF. In nucleotides, the CDR3 is TGTGCCTCGGCCGGGGCTGAAGCTTTCTTT.

The rearrangement joins TRBV7-3 to TRBJ2-2; a weak D match, TRBD1 (6 bases). The V end was cut by 5 bases, the J end by 4 bases, with 11 bases between. The CDR3 contains 14 residues. Germline assignment: CDR1 SGHTA and CDR2 FQGTGA. The CDR3 region has the DNA TGTGCCAGCAGCCCGGGACAACCCACCGGGGAGCTGTTTTTT. Translation gives CASSPGQPTGELFF. The whole variable domain, filled in from reference TRBV7-3 and TRBJ2-2, reads GAGVSQTPSNKVTEKGKYVELRCDPISGHTALYWYRQSLGQGPEFLIYFQGTGAADDSGLPNDRFFAVRPEGSVSTLKIQRTERGDSAVYLCASSPGQPTGELFFGEGSRLTVL.

This chain uses TRBV6-6 with TRBJ2-5; D is perhaps TRBD2 (6 bases). V gave up 4 bases and J gave up 7 bases, with 16 bases separating them. Germline CDR1 reads MNHNY; CDR2 reads SVGAGI (reference sequence). There are 14 residues in the CDR3. DNA for the CDR3: TGTGCCAGCAGTTCCTCGGGAGTTCTAGGGACCCAGTACTTC. Amino acid sequence: CASSSSGVLGTQYF.

The chain employs TRBV6-5 and TRBJ2-7; D gene uncertain. The CDR3 length is 13 residues. Germline loops: CDR1 MNHEY, CDR2 SVGAGI. Trimming stripped 3 bases from V and 6 bases from J, with 12 bases between. The CDR3 DNA sequence: TGTGCCAGCAGTTATGGTCCTTCAGGCGAGCAGTACTTC. Its translation: CASSYGPSGEQYF.

In this sample, this clone turned up a few times. The chain has TRBV18 and TRBJ2-5, with TRBD1 as a possible D gene (6 bases). CDR1 KGHSH and CDR2 LQKENI come from the germline V gene. The V gene lost 3 bases and the J gene lost 1 base, with 12 bases spanning the gap. The CDR3 consists of 15 residues. For the CDR3, the DNA is TGTGCCAGCTCACCGGGCGGACAGACCCAAGAGACCCAGTACTTC. Translating gives CASSPGGQTQETQYF.

The chain has TRBV6-5 and TRBJ2-1, with 7 bases matching TRBD2. After removal of 11 bases from V and 2 bases from J, the junction contained 12 bases not matched to a gene. This CDR3 region has 15 residues. Germline CDR1 is MNHEY and CDR2 is SVGAGI. CDR3 DNA: TGTGCCGCCCGAGCGGGAAAGGCCCCCTACAATGAGCAGTTCTTC. Translated: CAARAGKAPYNEQFF.

This chain joins TRBV15 and TRBJ2-7; D is perhaps TRBD1 (6 bases). This CDR3 spans 15 amino acids. The germline V and J ends were trimmed by 2 bases and 1 base, with 12 bases remaining between them. The germline V gene encodes CDR1 LNHNV and CDR2 YYDKDF (reference sequence). The CDR3 sequence: CATSRSRQDSYEQYF. The DNA of the CDR3 is TGTGCCACCAGCAGATCCAGACAGGATTCCTACGAGCAGTACTTC. Full variable domain (outside the CDR3, taken from reference TRBV15 and TRBJ2-7): DAMVIQNPRYQVTQFGKPVTLSCSQTLNHNVMYWYQQKSSQAPKLLFHYYDKDFNNEADTPDNFQSRRPNTSFCFLDIRSPGLGDTAMYLCATSRSRQDSYEQYFGPGTRLTVT.

Here the CDR3 reads CASSFRPPRRSYNEQFF. The CDR3 DNA is TGTGCCAGCAGCTTCCGGCCCCCCCGGAGGTCCTACAATGAGCAGTTCTTC. The V gene is TRBV7-9, the J gene TRBJ2-1; D might be TRBD2 (5 bases). Germline CDR1 reads SEHNR; CDR2 reads FQNEAQ (reference sequence). Trimming took off 3 bases at V and 1 base at J, with 16 bases between the two ends. The CDR3 is made up of 17 amino acids.

This clone was observed a handful of times. The same CDR3 can be traced to other DNA sequences in this sample. J is TRBJ2-7 and V is TRBV2, with D uncertain. Between the trimmed V and J ends, which lost 4 bases and 3 bases, there was a span of 4 bases. CDR1 SNHLY and CDR2 FYNNEI come from the germline V gene. The CDR3 runs to 11 residues. The CDR3 region is CASSALYEQYF. In nucleotides, the CDR3 is TGTGCCAGCAGTGCCCTCTACGAGCAGTACTTC.

The chain uses TRBV29-1 and TRBJ2-7; possible D gene TRBD2, 6 bases. V was shortened by 3 bases and J by 4 bases, with 10 bases between the two germline ends. Germline lookup yields CDR1 SQVTM and CDR2 ANQGSEA. The CDR3 length is 12 residues. The CDR3 sequence: CSVEGLGYEQYF. DNA of the CDR3: TGCAGCGTTGAGGGACTGGGTTACGAGCAGTACTTC.

The chain has TRBV4-2 and TRBJ1-4; possible D gene TRBD1, 6 bases. Trimming stripped 4 bases from V and 7 bases from J, with 16 bases between. The CDR3 runs 15 residues. From germline, CDR1 is LGHNA and CDR2 YNFKEQ. The CDR3 loop is CASSLTQGSREKLFF. The CDR3 coding sequence is TGTGCCAGCAGCCTTACACAGGGCAGTCGTGAAAAACTGTTTTTT.

This rearrangement joins TRBV6-1 to TRBJ1-6; 7 bases match TRBD1. Germline V gives CDR1 MNHNS, CDR2 SASEGT. CDR3 size: 15 residues. J was trimmed by 13 bases and V by 3 bases; bases with no gene match: 12. The CDR3 loop reads CASSETTTGAWPLHF. DNA of the CDR3: TGTGCCAGCAGTGAGACAACAACAGGGGCTTGGCCCCTCCACTTT.

For this clone: Distinct nucleotide sequences in the sample also encode this CDR3. The rearrangement joins TRBV24-1 to TRBJ1-1; 7 bases align to TRBD1. CDR3 length: 13 amino acids. CDR1 and CDR2 from the germline V gene are KGHDR and SFDVKD. The J segment lost 3 bases and the V segment lost 5 bases, leaving 2 bases of the junction unmatched. CDR3 sequence reads: CATSGQGDTEAFF. CDR3 DNA sequence: TGTGCCACCAGTGGGCAGGGGGACACTGAAGCTTTCTTT.

V usage is TRBV29-1 and J usage is TRBJ2-5; 9 bases agree with TRBD1. CDR1 is SQVTM and CDR2 is ANQGSEA in the germline V gene. The CDR3 has 12 residues. V shed 6 bases and J 2 bases; nucleotides not matched to a gene: 1. CDR3 bases: TGCAGCGTAGGACAGGGGCAAGAGACCCAGTACTTC. Protein sequence: CSVGQGQETQYF.

The V and J genes are TRBV18 and TRBJ2-6; 7 nucleotides match TRBD1. Germline V gene data show CDR1 as KGHSH and CDR2 as LQKENI. This CDR3 has 16 residues. Unmatched junction bases numbered 5, after V lost 4 bases and J lost 2 bases. The CDR3 DNA reads as TGTGCCAGCTCACTCTATGACAGGGCTGGGGCCAACGTCCTGACTTTC. Encoded protein: CASSLYDRAGANVLTF.

This clone showed up just once. The rearrangement uses TRBV9 and TRBJ2-1; 7 nucleotides agree with TRBD2. Germline V CDR1 and CDR2: SGDLS, YYNGEE. CDR3 length: 15 residues. V dropped 0 bases and J dropped 6; count of bases not matched to a gene: 6. CDR3 coding DNA: TGTGCCAGCAGCGTAGGGCTAGCGGTCGGCAATGAGCAGTTCTTC. Translation gives CASSVGLAVGNEQFF.

The J gene is TRBJ2-3, the V gene TRBV5-1; TRBD2 matches at 9 bases. Unmatched junction bases numbered 4, after V lost 3 bases and J lost 2 bases. Germline V gives CDR1 SGHRS, CDR2 YFSETQ. The CDR3 has 15 residues. The CDR3 region has the DNA TGCGCCAGCAGCTCAGCGGGAGGTTCCACAGATACGCAGTATTTT. It is translated as CASSSAGGSTDTQYF.

The V and J genes are TRBV11-2 and TRBJ1-2; 8 nucleotides align to TRBD1. This CDR3 comprises 15 residues. Germline trimming cut 3 bases from V and 1 base from J; bases unmatched to any gene: 4. Germline-derived CDR1 and CDR2 are SGHAT and FQNNGV. The CDR3: CASSFSTGVNYGYTF. The CDR3 nucleotides read TGTGCCAGCAGCTTTTCGACAGGGGTTAACTATGGCTACACCTTC.

In this sample, this clone turned up once. This chain joins TRBV24-1 and TRBJ1-6; 10 nucleotides match TRBD1. The trim removed 5 bases at V and 8 bases at J, leaving 5 bases unmatched. Germline CDR1 is KGHDR and CDR2 is SFDVKD. This CDR3 is 15 amino acids long. The CDR3 spells CATSVRQGAYSPLHF. CDR3 in DNA: TGTGCCACCAGTGTCCGACAGGGGGCATATTCACCCCTCCACTTT.

This clone was seen once. The chain is built from TRBV19 and TRBJ2-7; TRBD1 might be the D (5 bases). The CDR3 sequence is 13 residues long. CDR1 and CDR2 (germline): LNHDA, SQIVND (reference sequence). Trimming cost V 3 bases and J 6 bases, with 12 bases left between them. The CDR3 DNA is TGTGCCAGTAGTATTAAGGGGAATGGCGAGCAGTACTTC. It specifies CASSIKGNGEQYF.

V and J are TRBV7-9 and TRBJ2-2; 7 positions agree with TRBD2. The junction had 11 bases not matched to a gene; V was cut back by 5 bases and J by 5 bases. The CDR3 is made up of 16 amino acids. Looked up from germline, CDR1 is SEHNR and CDR2 is FQNEAQ (reference sequence). CDR3 amino acids: CASSTPLAGVTGELFF. The CDR3 coding sequence is TGTGCCAGCAGCACCCCGCTGGCGGGAGTTACCGGGGAGCTGTTTTTT.